This T cell receptor beta chain was recorded in a study of cytomegalovirus exposure and HLA in healthy donors (dated 2017 in TCRdb). Regarding the research as a whole: In an earlier analysis of several hundred of the donors, about 270 Gb of sequence data and roughly 100 million unique TCR beta sequences from roughly 190 million T cells were reported. A later genetic analysis used genome-wide SNP genotypes for 398 of the 666 donors, treating that subset as a discovery cohort. To decide whether each TCR beta V gene segment behaved as functional or pseudogenic, an earlier analysis of some 600 of the donors relied on high-throughput TCR beta sequencing. The number of donors typed differed by locus, with roughly 629-640 for A, B, C, DRB1 and DQB1, about 500 for DQA1, 600 to 610 for DPA1, and some 450 for DPB1. On average, about 240,000 unique TCR beta nucleotide sequences were sequenced per donor among a few hundred genotyped donors of the cohort, with around 19% of those sequences being non-productive. In the later analysis, no new phenotypic data were used to find candidate immune exposures; instead, reliance was placed on TCR beta sequences and their occurrence across donors. Four to six DR-DQ haplotypes were handled as single units for association and clustering because linkage in the cohort was strong. Using immunosequencing, the study profiled T cell repertoires from 666 subjects and related those repertoires to cytomegalovirus serostatus. Roughly 310 gigabases of sequencing data and approximately 80 million unique TCR sequences were included in an early release covering about 600 HLA-typed donors. A later analysis re-analyzed previously published TCR beta repertoires from several hundred donors and added high-resolution HLA genotyping to study TCR occurrence patterns. Besides the first cohort of 550 to 750 subjects, a separate validation cohort made up of around 120 different subjects was used. The aim of the study was to test whether cataloging public T cell receptors could identify signatures of past pathogen exposure. Alongside the repertoire data, information on donor age, sex, ethnicity and CMV serostatus was compiled. HLA typing covered class I and class II loci at four-digit resolution. Every repertoire in the discovery cohort had been generated on one and the same sequencing platform. Among the roughly 430 genotyped donors, around 79% belonged to the genetic ancestry cluster associated with self-reported Caucasian donors. The study combined high-throughput TCR immunosequencing, statistical association of individual TCRs with disease status, and machine learning to predict cytomegalovirus infection status. Results the study describes overall, beyond this receptor: In both the original and validation cohorts, the classifier was reported to diagnose cytomegalovirus status with high specificity and sensitivity. An earlier analysis of approximately 530 of the donors showed that most TCR beta V segments appeared in productive rearrangements either about 90% or about 30% of the time, which broadly matched IMGT annotations. Because some donors lacked HLA typing at each locus, the association tests relied only on the typed subset. The authors suggested that the approach could potentially be extended to other disease states and immunological phenotypes. Only TCR beta chains were sequenced in this cohort, and the absence of alpha or paired-chain data limited detectable features. Some IMGT-functional V segments, including TRBV6-2 and TRBV6-3, could not be distinguished by the 87-base-pair reads and were therefore excluded. A later genetic analysis reported fewer N-insertions in productive TCRs among donors in an Asian-associated ancestry cluster than the approximately 700-donor mean. Most TCR sequences were observed very rarely across donors, whereas some public TCRs were present in many individuals. According to a later analysis, most CMV-associated TCR beta chains appeared to be HLA-restricted, and the HLA associations seemed to be driven largely by CMV exposure. Presence/absence analyses assumed roughly uniform sequencing depth across donors, an assumption that may not hold. In a later genetic analysis, a missense DCLRE1C variant was associated with V-gene and J-gene trimming of TCR beta chains, and the association was replicated in an independent cohort. In a later analysis, TCR association rates were found to vary across HLA loci, with the most associated TCRs seen for DRB1 alleles and the fewest for HLA-C alleles. In a later analysis, HLA-associated TCR beta chains showed more clonal expansion and lower generation probabilities than non-associated chains that were equally common. Specific HLA alleles were associated with 15,000 to 20,000 TCR beta sequences at a false discovery rate of 0.05 in a later analysis. In a later analysis, several top co-occurrence clusters were reported to appear linked to parvovirus B19, influenza, CMV and Epstein-Barr virus. In the study, 150 to 200 TCR beta chains were listed as associated with cytomegalovirus. A group of highly shared sequence variants was considered likely to be a technical artifact of the sequencing pipeline. Three of the identified cytomegalovirus-associated TCR beta chains were confirmed in vitro to be specific for cytomegalovirus antigens. Because counts were too low, some 17 rarely observed V segments, including chromosome 9 orphons, were excluded from the earlier analysis of roughly 580 of the donors. Assigning TCR associations to individual alleles was difficult when HLA alleles, especially DR and DQ, strongly co-occurred. For the cohort, immune exposure information was limited to CMV serostatus. A further reported finding was that TCR beta sequences accurately predicted the HLA-A and HLA-B alleles for most subjects in the first cohort. Linkage disequilibrium might explain the correlated functional status among segregating V segments, but an unknown experimental factor could not be ruled out.

From the cysteine through the phenylalanine, the CDR3 covers 16 amino acids. Here the CDR3 DNA is all that survives: 48 bases in frame from base 1. The germline V gene encodes CDR1 WNHNN and CDR2 SYGVQD (reference sequence). Germline trimming: 0 bases from V, 2 bases from J; junction bases outside gene matches: 5. The cohort comprised approximately 700 healthy bone marrow donors. At the time of sampling, every cohort member was nominally healthy, though immune exposures that went unrecorded were likely present. The donor tested CMV seropositive, placing the donor among the roughly 270 seropositive members of the cohort. A peripheral blood sample was collected from each donor, and TCR beta sequencing was performed on peripheral blood mononuclear cells. Genomic DNA was extracted from the blood cell samples with the Qiagen DNeasy Blood Extraction Kit. The protocol used for the library was the immunoSEQ multiplex PCR assay. For the multiplex PCR, a mixture combining 60 forward primers for TCR Vbeta segments and 13 reverse primers for TCR Jbeta segments was used. The CDR3 region of rearranged TCR beta genes was amplified from genomic DNA with a multiplex PCR assay. On the Illumina HiSeq System, the amplified TCR beta libraries were sequenced as 87-base-pair reads. As for how the authors treated the data: Across the 670 or so repertoires, a later analysis counted tens of millions of unique TCR beta chains, roughly 11 million of which were shared by at least two donors. A nearest-neighbor algorithm error-corrected the raw reads and collapsed the reads into unique sequences, merging closely related sequences to remove PCR and sequencing errors. V, D and J gene segments were assigned by aligning CDR3 sequences to IMGT reference sequences. For a sequence to be retained, a match of at least six nucleotides was required to both a V gene segment and a J gene segment. Rearrangements were called productive when the CDR3 lacked stop codons and stayed in frame with V and J; all others were non-productive. CDR3 was defined according to IMGT convention as the region running from the second conserved V-encoded cysteine to the conserved J-encoded phenylalanine. In an earlier analysis of more than 550 of the donors, sequences lacking an unambiguous match to a single V gene segment were excluded. In an earlier analysis of roughly 600 of the donors, a V segment was called functional when productive rearrangements were above 56.7%, and segregating when the standard deviation between donors exceeded 5%. A statistical classification framework was built for diagnosing cytomegalovirus status from the catalog of TCR beta chain sequences. V and J gene assignment, in a later analysis, came from comparing TCR nucleotide sequences with IMGT/GENE-DB human TR gene sequences. A later analysis assigned CDR3 sequences and most-parsimonious VDJ recombination scenarios with the TCRdist pipeline. In a later analysis, each TCR beta chain was defined by its CDR3 amino acid sequence together with its V-gene family, and reads without a unique V-gene family were excluded. To address suspected cross-contamination and a sequencing artifact, a later analysis removed approximately 590 highly shared, low-generation-probability nucleotide sequences. A later analysis calculated a clonal expansion index for each public chain from normalized within-repertoire ranks of inferred template counts. In a later analysis, generation probabilities were computed with a VDJ recombination model fitted to out-of-frame rearrangements, and the resulting probabilities were checked against IGoR. A later analysis scored TCR-TCR, TCR-HLA and TCR-CMV co-occurrence with hypergeometric tests, applying a repertoire-size bias correction to TCR pairs. A later analysis estimated false discovery rates by permuting HLA or CMV assignments 20 times. A later analysis grouped co-occurring TCRs with DBSCAN, adding TCRdist sequence similarity when clustering within HLA-allele-positive subsets. Co-occurrence clustering excluded repertoires with fewer than 30,000 or more than 120,000 public chains, plus five with anomalous nucleotide sharing. The table was pulled from immuneACCESS by TCRdb, which kept in-frame rearrangements only. Such tables lose some clones; where checked, under half of the loss comes from unresolved V genes, and the rest has no known cause. V, J and clone size are those of that table, while D and trimming were read from the DNA. The sample table shows 50,000 to 65,000 clones, and around 75% are seen once. The ten top clones hold 51% of the sample.

This clone was seen only once. The antigen it recognizes is unknown. Base qualities are missing; no much larger clone stands one base away. This sequence originates from a man in his forties or fifties in good health and CMV-seropositive. The sample taken for sequencing was PBMCs. The rearrangement joined TRBV10-1 to TRBJ2-3; 7 nucleotides in the junction match TRBD2. The DNA is as follows: TGCGCCAGCAGTGAGTCCAGCGGGGCACTCACAGATACGCAGTATTTT. Its amino acids are CASSESSGALTDTQYF.